This T cell receptor (beta chain) is from a study of blood T cell repertoires in COVID-19. Study details: The cDNA or gDNA used as material had been derived from T cells, B-cell-depleted T cells, or PBMCs.

Sequencing was performed with immunoSEQ multiplex PCR; in TCRdb, only in-frame clones are kept and a portion is missing. The sample shows some 390,000 clones, around 89% of them seen only once. This clone appeared a single time. This receptor was obtained from a woman between 40 and 50 years old with COVID-19, enrolled during active disease. The sample consisted of peripheral blood.

CDR3 amino acids: CATLELQGAGYGYTF. DNA for the CDR3: TGTGCCACCCTTGAACTACAGGGGGCCGGCTATGGCTACACCTTC. The chain carries TRBV25-1 and TRBJ1-2; 9 bases fit TRBD1. Per the germline V gene, CDR1 is MGHDK and CDR2 is SYGVNS. Trimming at V came to 10 bases and at J to 4 bases, leaving 13 bases not matched to a gene. This CDR3 has 15 amino acids.